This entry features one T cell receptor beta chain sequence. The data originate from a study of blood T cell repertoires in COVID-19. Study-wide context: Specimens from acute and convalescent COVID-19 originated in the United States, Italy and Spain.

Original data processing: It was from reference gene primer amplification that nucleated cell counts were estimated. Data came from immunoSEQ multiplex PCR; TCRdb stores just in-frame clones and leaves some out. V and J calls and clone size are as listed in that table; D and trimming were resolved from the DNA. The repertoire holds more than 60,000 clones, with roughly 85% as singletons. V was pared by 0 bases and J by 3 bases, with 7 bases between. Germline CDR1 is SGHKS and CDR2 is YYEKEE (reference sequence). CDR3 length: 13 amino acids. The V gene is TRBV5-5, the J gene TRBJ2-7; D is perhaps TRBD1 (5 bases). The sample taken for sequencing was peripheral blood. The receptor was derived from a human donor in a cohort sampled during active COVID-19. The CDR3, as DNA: TGTGCCAGCAGCTTGGACAGGTACTACGAGCAGTACTTC. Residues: CASSLDRYYEQYF.